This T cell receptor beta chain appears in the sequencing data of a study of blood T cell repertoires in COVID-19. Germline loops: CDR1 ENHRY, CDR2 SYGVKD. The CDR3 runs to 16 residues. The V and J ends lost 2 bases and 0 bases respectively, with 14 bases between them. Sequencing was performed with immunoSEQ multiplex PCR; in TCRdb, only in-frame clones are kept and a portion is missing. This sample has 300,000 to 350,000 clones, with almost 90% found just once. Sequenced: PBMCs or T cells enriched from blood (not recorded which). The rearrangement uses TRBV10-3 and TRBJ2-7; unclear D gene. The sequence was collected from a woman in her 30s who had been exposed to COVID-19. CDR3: CAISEKMADLSYEQYF. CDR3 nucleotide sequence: TGTGCCATCAGTGAGAAGATGGCAGATCTCTCCTACGAGCAGTACTTC.